Presented here are 7 T cell receptor beta chains from one specimen sequenced in a study of T-cell reconstitution after alpha-beta-depleted transplantation in children. Unique molecular identifiers were used to barcode this TCRbeta library. Each CDR3 protein gets one entry after TCRdb re-called the PCR reads with MiXCR. Of some 120,000 distinct CDR3 sequences listed, 10% to 13% are singletons. Sequencing used PBMCs, obtained before TCRalphabeta/CD19-depleted stem cell transplant. Receptors originate from a boy between 2 and 10 years old with acute lymphoblastic leukemia, due to receive a stem cell transplant.

This chain uses TRBV7-9 with TRBJ1-1; a possible D gene is TRBD1 (6 bases). Trimming stripped 0 bases from V and 4 bases from J, with 9 bases between. Germline V gene lookup returns CDR1 SEHNR and CDR2 FQNEAQ (reference sequence). This CDR3 contains 14 residues. CDR3 sequence (DNA): TGTGCCAGCAGCTTAGCCACAGGGCCCACTGAAGCTTTCTTT. Its protein is CASSLATGPTEAFF.

This clonotype was detected a few times. The rearrangement joins TRBV5-1 to TRBJ2-5; D gene uncertain. This CDR3 region has 12 residues. Germline V gene sequence: CDR1 SGHRS, CDR2 YFSETQ. The V gene lost 0 bases and the J gene lost 4 bases, with 4 bases spanning the gap. CDR3 amino acids: CASSLVSETQYF. In nucleotides, the CDR3 is TGCGCCAGCAGCTTGGTGTCAGAGACCCAGTACTTC.

This clonotype was recorded a few times. The chain is built from TRBV4-1 and TRBJ2-1; TRBD1 agrees at 9 bases. This CDR3 is 16 amino acids long. J was trimmed by 2 bases and V by 3 bases; bases with no gene match: 5. Germline V gene lookup returns CDR1 MGHRA and CDR2 YSYEKL. Here the CDR3 DNA reads TGCGCCAGCAGCCAGGGCCGGACAGGGGCCTACAATGAGCAGTTCTTC. This gives the protein CASSQGRTGAYNEQFF.

This clonotype was detected many times. The chain carries TRBV20-1 and TRBJ2-7; 8 bases agree with TRBD2. Germline CDR1 reads DFQATT; CDR2 reads SNEGSKA (reference sequence). Trimming cost V 4 bases and J 9 bases; bases outside gene matches: 17. There are 15 residues in the CDR3. The CDR3 coding sequence is TGCAGTGCTACCCCCGCAGCGGGAGTCAATACGGGGCAGTACTTC. Translating it yields CSATPAAGVNTGQYF.

The table lists this clonotype with a few counts. The chain combines TRBV4-2 with TRBJ2-2; 9 bases align to TRBD1. With 7 bases clipped from V and 8 bases from J, the junction kept 11 bases outside the gene matches. This CDR3 comprises 15 residues. CDR1 is LGHNA, CDR2 YNFKEQ, per germline. The CDR3 coding sequence is TGTGCCAGCACCACGTCCCGGGACAGGGTAGGGGAGCTGTTTTTT. Residues: CASTTSRDRVGELFF.

This clonotype came up a few times. V and J are TRBV7-9 and TRBJ2-1, with D hard to call. The CDR3 sequence is 13 residues long. Trimming removed 1 base at V and 8 bases at J, with 9 bases between. The germline V gene has CDR1 SEHNR and CDR2 FQNEAQ (reference sequence). In DNA form, the CDR3 reads TGTGCCAGCAGCTTAGGGTTCCGGGATGAGCAGTTCTTC. As protein: CASSLGFRDEQFF.

This clonotype was detected only a few times. This chain uses TRBV5-1 with TRBJ2-7; D is unresolved. The CDR3 is 14 residues long. Trimming stripped 6 bases from V and 0 bases from J, with 13 bases between. Per the germline V gene, CDR1 is SGHRS and CDR2 is YFSETQ. DNA of the CDR3: TGCGCCAGCAAGAGCCAGGCGAGCTCCTACGAGCAGTACTTC. Amino acid sequence: CASKSQASSYEQYF. The whole variable domain, filled in from reference TRBV5-1 and TRBJ2-7, reads KAGVTQTPRYLIKTRGQQVTLSCSPISGHRSVSWYQQTPGQGLQFLFEYFSETQRNKGNFPGRFSGRQFSNSRSEMNVSTLELGDSALYLCASKSQASSYEQYFGPGTRLTVT.